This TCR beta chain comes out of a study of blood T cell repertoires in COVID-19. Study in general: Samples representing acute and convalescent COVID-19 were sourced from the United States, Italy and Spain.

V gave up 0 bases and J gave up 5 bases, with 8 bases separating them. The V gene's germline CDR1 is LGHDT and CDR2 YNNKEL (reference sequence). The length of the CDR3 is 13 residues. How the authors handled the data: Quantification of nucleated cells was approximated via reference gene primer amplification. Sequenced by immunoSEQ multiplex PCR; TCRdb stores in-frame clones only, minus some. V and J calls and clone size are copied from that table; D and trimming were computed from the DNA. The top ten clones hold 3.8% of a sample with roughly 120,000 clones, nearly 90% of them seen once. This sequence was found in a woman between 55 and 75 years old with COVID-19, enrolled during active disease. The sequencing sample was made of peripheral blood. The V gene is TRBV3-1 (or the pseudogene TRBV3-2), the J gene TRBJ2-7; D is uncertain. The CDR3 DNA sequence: TGTGCCAGCAGCCAAGATAATCAGAACGAGCAGTACTTC. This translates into CASSQDNQNEQYF.